This T cell receptor beta chain comes out of a study of blood T cell repertoires in COVID-19. At the level of the study: Samples representing acute and convalescent COVID-19 were sourced from the United States, Italy and Spain. T cells, B-cell-depleted T cells, or PBMCs provided the cDNA or gDNA that served as material.

Patients at the Seattle site were enrolled during active infection and followed longitudinally. Authors' methods: Amplification from reference gene primers served as the basis for estimated nucleated cell counts. TCRdb's table, derived via immunoSEQ multiplex PCR, lists solely in-frame clones and lacks some. V and J calls plus clone size are reproduced from that table; the DNA served to infer D and trimming. The profile covers some 200,000 clones, with under 90% appearing a single time and over 9.5% taken by the ten largest. The V gene end was trimmed by 0 bases and the J gene end by 0 bases; junction bases not matched to a gene: 4. CDR3 size: 16 residues. Germline CDR1 PRHDT, CDR2 FYEKMQ (reference sequence).

The source is an elderly woman with COVID-19, enrolled during active disease. The specimen sequenced was peripheral blood. V gene TRBV13 combines with J gene TRBJ1-1; 7 bases are shared with TRBD1. Here the CDR3 reads CASSLGQGTLNTEAFF. As DNA, the CDR3 is TGTGCCAGCAGCTTAGGACAGGGGACTTTGAACACTGAAGCTTTCTTT. The full variable domain, completed using reference TRBV13 and TRBJ1-1, is AAGVIQSPRHLIKEKRETATLKCYPIPRHDTVYWYQQGPGQDPQFLISFYEKMQSDKGSIPDRFSAQQFSDYHSELNMSSLELGDSALYFCASSLGQGTLNTEAFFGQGTRLTVV.